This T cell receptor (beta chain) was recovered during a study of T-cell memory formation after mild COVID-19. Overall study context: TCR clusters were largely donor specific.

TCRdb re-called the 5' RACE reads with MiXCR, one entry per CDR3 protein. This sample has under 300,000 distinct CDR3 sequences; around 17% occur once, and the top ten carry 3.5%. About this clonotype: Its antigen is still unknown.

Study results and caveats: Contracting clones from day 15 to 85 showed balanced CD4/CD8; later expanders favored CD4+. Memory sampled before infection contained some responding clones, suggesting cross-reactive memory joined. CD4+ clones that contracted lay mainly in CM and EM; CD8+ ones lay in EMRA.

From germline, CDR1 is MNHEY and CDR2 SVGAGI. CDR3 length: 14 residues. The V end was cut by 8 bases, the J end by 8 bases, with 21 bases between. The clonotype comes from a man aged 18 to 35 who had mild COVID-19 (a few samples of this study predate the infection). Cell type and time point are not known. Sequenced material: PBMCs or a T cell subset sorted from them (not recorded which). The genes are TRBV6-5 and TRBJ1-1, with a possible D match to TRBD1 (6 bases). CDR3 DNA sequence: TGTGCCAGCGCCCCGAACAGGGTCGGGGTAGAAGCTTTCTTT. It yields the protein CASAPNRVGVEAFF.